This TCR beta chain was sequenced for a study of shared clonotypes between healthy human individuals. Whole-study results and caveats: Only blood samples were collected, and tissue repertoires likely differ. Few donors restricted represented genetic and exposure-history diversity.

About this clone itself: Its specificity is unknown.

CDR1 is KGHSH, CDR2 LQKENI, per germline. This CDR3 is built from 14 residues. V lost 6 bases and J 5 bases, leaving 17 bases between the germline ends. At deep level, the assay was performed. Only in-frame clones appear in the TCRdb table, and some are missing; sequencing was by immunoSEQ multiplex PCR. In the table there are some 2,000,000 clones, 95% of which are singletons. The sample comprised naive CD4+ T cells sorted from blood. The subset was: CD45RA+ positively selected. This chain uses TRBV18 with TRBJ2-7, with D perhaps TRBD2 (6 bases). The sequence was obtained from a young man in good health. The CDR3 nucleotides are TGTGCCAGCTCGTCCCGGGACTCTTCGAACGAGCAGTACTTC. As protein: CASSSRDSSNEQYF.